This T cell receptor (beta chain) was captured by sequencing in a study of blood T cells in healthy people across ages. General study points: Higher diversity, along with more naive CD4+ cells, distinguished long-lived donors from aged donors.

Primed by a sample-barcoded 5' primer and a J-beta primer mix, a second PCR proceeded for about 7 to 11 cycles. TCRdb recomputed calls from the 5' RACE reads with MiXCR, one row per CDR3 protein. The table includes about 800,000 distinct CDR3 sequences, 20% to 30% detected once. Germline assignment: CDR1 SEHNR and CDR2 FQNEAQ (reference sequence). Trimming removed 3 bases at V and 4 bases at J, with 12 bases between. The CDR3 has 15 amino acids. Isolated PBMCs totaled at least 6.5 million in each sample. On this clonotype itself: Antigen: not known.

These data are also associated with another study on T cells of mothers and their children. That publication notes: No persistent microchimeric T cell clones were detected.

The sequencing input was blood. The TCR sequence derives from a boy aged 10-17 years in good health. V gene TRBV7-9 combines with J gene TRBJ2-2; D is perhaps TRBD1 (6 bases). The DNA for the CDR3 is TGTGCCAGCAGCTTTTGGGGCAGGGGCACCGGGGAGCTGTTTTTT. Protein sequence: CASSFWGRGTGELFF. Drawing the rest from reference TRBV7-9 and TRBJ2-2, the complete variable domain is DTGVSQNPRHKITKRGQNVTFRCDPISEHNRLYWYRQTLGQGPEFLTYFQNEAQLEKSRLLSDRFSAERPKGSFSTLEIQRTEQGDSAMYLCASSFWGRGTGELFFGEGSRLTVL.